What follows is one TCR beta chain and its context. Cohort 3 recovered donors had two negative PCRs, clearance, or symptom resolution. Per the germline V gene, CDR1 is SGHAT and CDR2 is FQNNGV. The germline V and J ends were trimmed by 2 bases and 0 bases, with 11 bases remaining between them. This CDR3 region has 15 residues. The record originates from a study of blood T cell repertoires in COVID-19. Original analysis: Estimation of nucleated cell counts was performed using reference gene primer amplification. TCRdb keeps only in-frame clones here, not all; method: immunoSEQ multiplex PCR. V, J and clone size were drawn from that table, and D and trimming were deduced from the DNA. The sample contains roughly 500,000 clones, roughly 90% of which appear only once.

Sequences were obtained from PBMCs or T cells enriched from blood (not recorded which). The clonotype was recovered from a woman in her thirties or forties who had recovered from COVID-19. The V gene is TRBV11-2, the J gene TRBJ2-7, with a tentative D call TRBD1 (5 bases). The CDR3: CASSLPSDSSYEQYF. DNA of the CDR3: TGTGCCAGCAGCTTACCGTCAGACAGCTCCTACGAGCAGTACTTC.